One sample yielded the 20 T cell receptor beta chains listed below, sequenced in a study of cytomegalovirus exposure and HLA in healthy donors (dated by TCRdb to between 2016 and 2019). The library was made by the immunoSEQ multiplex PCR assay. The multiplex PCR relied on a mix of 60 forward primers for TCR Vbeta segments and 13 reverse primers for TCR Jbeta segments. This is the immuneACCESS table as TCRdb keeps it, with only in-frame sequences that have V and J called. A part of the clones is gone; compared with another copy, unresolved V genes explain less than half, and the rest is unexplained. The table for this sample lists about 98,000 clones; roughly three quarters of them were counted only once. Around a tenth of the sample is in the top ten clones. The specimen sequenced was PBMCs. These receptors were collected from a male donor in good health and CMV-seropositive.

This clone was observed a handful of times. The chain combines TRBV19 with TRBJ1-2; possible D gene TRBD1, 5 bases. The germline CDR1 and CDR2 sequences are LNHDA and SQIVND (reference sequence). The CDR3 consists of 13 residues. V was trimmed by 8 bases and J by 4 bases, leaving 14 bases between them. CDR3 DNA: TGTGCCAGTGACAGCCGAAGGAGCTATGGCTACACCTTC. Its protein is CASDSRRSYGYTF.

This clone was counted a few times. The CDR3 bases are TGTGCCAGCAGCTTAGGCCGGGTCTACGAGCAGTACTTC. It yields the protein CASSLGRVYEQYF. The chain couples TRBV7-8 to TRBJ2-7; D is undetermined. V shed 1 base and J shed 3 bases, with 7 bases lying between them. CDR3 length: 13 residues. The germline CDR1 and CDR2 sequences are SGHVS and FQNEAQ.

This clone was seen only a few times. The chain carries TRBV4-3 and TRBJ2-1; D is unresolved. The CDR3 is 14 amino acids. Trimming left V 0 bases short and J 6 bases short, with 9 bases between. Germline CDR1 reads LGHNA; CDR2 reads YSLEER. The CDR3 nucleotides are TGCGCCAGCAGCCAAGATAACCAGTCCAATGAGCAGTTCTTC. Translation: CASSQDNQSNEQFF.

This chain links TRBV18 with TRBJ1-4, with a weak D call TRBD1 (5 bases). The V gene lost 3 bases and the J gene lost 8 bases, with 10 bases spanning the gap. This CDR3 has 13 residues. Germline V gene sequence: CDR1 KGHSH, CDR2 LQKENI. The CDR3 here is CASSPGAAEKLFF. The CDR3 DNA follows: TGTGCCAGCTCACCTGGGGCGGCCGAAAAACTGTTTTTT.

The V gene is TRBV9, the J gene TRBJ2-1, with 13 positions matching TRBD2. V shed 4 bases and J 9 bases; nucleotides not matched to a gene: 10. Germline CDR1 reads SGDLS; CDR2 reads YYNGEE. This CDR3 is built from 16 residues. The CDR3, as DNA: TGTGCCAGCAGCCTTCGGACTAGCGGGAGCTTAGGTGAGCAGTTCTTC. Its protein is CASSLRTSGSLGEQFF.

The chain has TRBV5-1 and TRBJ2-7; 7 bases match TRBD2. The V gene end was trimmed by 0 bases and the J gene end by 6 bases; junction bases not matched to a gene: 9. The germline V gene has CDR1 SGHRS and CDR2 YFSETQ. There are 15 residues in the CDR3. CDR3 protein: CASSLGGLPSVEQYF. The CDR3 nucleotides read TGCGCCAGCAGCTTGGGGGGACTACCAAGTGTCGAGCAGTACTTC.

This clone was seen just once. The V gene is TRBV29-1, the J gene TRBJ2-4, with 7 nucleotides matching TRBD1. Germline V gene lookup returns CDR1 SQVTM and CDR2 ANQGSEA. Germline trimming cut 5 bases from V and 1 base from J; bases unmatched to any gene: 5. The CDR3 is 14 residues long. CDR3 coding DNA: TGCAGCGTTAGACAGGGTTCCGCCAAAAACATTCAGTACTTC. Its translation is CSVRQGSAKNIQYF.

V and J are TRBV28 and TRBJ1-5; 8 nucleotides line up with TRBD1. CDR1 is MDHEN and CDR2 is SYDVKM in the germline V gene. Trimming cost V 5 bases and J 10 bases; bases outside gene matches: 10. This CDR3 spans 14 amino acids. The CDR3 DNA reads as TGTGCCAGCAGTCGACAGGGGCTCGATGGACCCCAGCATTTT. Amino acid sequence: CASSRQGLDGPQHF. The full variable domain, in which reference TRBV28 and TRBJ1-5 provide the parts outside the CDR3, is DVKVTQSSRYLVKRTGEKVFLECVQDMDHENMFWYRQDPGLGLRLIYFSYDVKMKEKGDIPEGYSVSREKKERFSLILESASTNQTSMYLCASSRQGLDGPQHFGDGTRLSIL.

This chain links TRBV27 with TRBJ2-3; a possible D gene is TRBD1 (6 bases). Germline V gene lookup returns CDR1 MNHEY and CDR2 SMNVEV (reference sequence). Trimming took 3 bases from V and 4 from J, leaving 20 bases between them. The CDR3 extends over 17 amino acids. CDR3 nucleotides: TGTGCCAGCAGTTTGCTCCAGGGGCAGGTCGGACCAGATACGCAGTATTTT. Translating gives CASSLLQGQVGPDTQYF.

This clone occurred a few times. The V and J genes are TRBV28 and TRBJ2-7, with 9 bases aligning to TRBD2. The germline CDR1 and CDR2 sequences are MDHEN and SYDVKM. The V and J ends lost 1 base and 0 bases, in that order; junction bases with no gene match: 7. This CDR3 region has 17 residues. The CDR3 loop is CASSLLGRGGPSYEQYF. CDR3 nucleotides: TGTGCCAGCAGTTTATTGGGGCGGGGGGGTCCCTCCTACGAGCAGTACTTC.

This CDR3 reads CASSGGLATAKNIQYF. The CDR3, as DNA: TGTGCCAGCAGCGGGGGACTCGCGACCGCCAAAAACATTCAGTACTTC. This rearrangement joins TRBV5-4 to TRBJ2-4, with D possibly being TRBD2 (6 bases). Germline V gene data show CDR1 as SGHNT and CDR2 as YYREEE (reference sequence). Deletions cut 4 bases from V and 1 base from J, with 15 bases between. The length of the CDR3 is 16 residues.

The chain joins TRBV5-8 to TRBJ2-3; D might be TRBD2 (5 bases). The germline V gene has CDR1 SGHTS and CDR2 YDEGEE. The V end lost 1 base, the J end lost 2 bases, and 8 bases lay between the germline ends. The CDR3 has 14 amino acids. The CDR3 sequence: CASSLWGDTDTQYF. In nucleotides, the CDR3 is TGTGCCAGCAGCTTGTGGGGAGACACAGATACGCAGTATTTT.

The CDR3: CAISEGLAGAGQFF. The CDR3 bases are TGTGCCATCAGTGAAGGTCTAGCGGGAGCCGGCCAGTTCTTC. J is TRBJ2-1 and V is TRBV10-3; 10 nucleotides match TRBD2. The germline V gene encodes CDR1 ENHRY and CDR2 SYGVKD. The CDR3 sequence is 14 residues long. With V trimmed by 3 bases and J by 13 bases, 9 bases remained unmatched.

The rearrangement links TRBV28 to TRBJ2-1, with 16 bases that match TRBD2. The CDR3 has 16 residues. Looked up from germline, CDR1 is MDHEN and CDR2 is SYDVKM. With 5 bases clipped from V and 9 bases from J, the junction kept 7 bases outside the gene matches. The CDR3 DNA sequence: TGTGCCAGCAGTACCGGGACTAGCGGGAGGGCCGGTGAGCAGTTCTTC. This encodes CASSTGTSGRAGEQFF. Full variable domain (remainder filled in from reference TRBV28 and TRBJ2-1): DVKVTQSSRYLVKRTGEKVFLECVQDMDHENMFWYRQDPGLGLRLIYFSYDVKMKEKGDIPEGYSVSREKKERFSLILESASTNQTSMYLCASSTGTSGRAGEQFFGPGTRLTVL.

V is TRBV28 and J is TRBJ1-5; 7 bases fit TRBD1. This CDR3 has 17 residues. Per germline, CDR1 MDHEN and CDR2 SYDVKM. V was pared by 3 bases and J by 2 bases, with 10 bases of the junction left unmatched. The CDR3 loop is CASSFKGGGFRNQPQHF. In DNA form, the CDR3 reads TGTGCCAGCAGTTTCAAAGGAGGGGGCTTTCGCAATCAGCCCCAGCATTTT.

The chain has TRBV4-1 and TRBJ1-2; D possibly corresponds to TRBD1 (5 bases). Trimming left V 0 bases short and J 8 bases short, with 25 bases between. Germline V gives CDR1 MGHRA, CDR2 YSYEKL. CDR3 length: 18 amino acids. The CDR3 bases are TGCGCCAGCAGCCAAGAAGGTTTCGTCGGGACGGGACTTGTGGGCTACACCTTC. Translation: CASSQEGFVGTGLVGYTF.

The gene calls are TRBV28 and TRBJ1-2, with unresolved D. Trimming pared 7 bases from V and 3 bases from J, leaving 15 bases between. In germline, CDR1 is MDHEN, CDR2 SYDVKM. The CDR3 extends over 14 amino acids. This CDR3 reads CASIASGNYYGYTF. The DNA of the CDR3 is TGTGCCAGCATTGCCTCCGGGAACTACTATGGCTACACCTTC.

The V call is TRBV6-6, the J call TRBJ2-3, with TRBD2 identical over 9 bases. Germline V lookup: CDR1 MNHNY, CDR2 SVGAGI (reference sequence). The CDR3 contains 14 residues. V was clipped by 7 bases and J by 6 bases; unmatched bases: 8. Here the CDR3 reads CASIGAGGWDTQYF. CDR3 nucleotide sequence: TGTGCCAGCATTGGGGCGGGAGGGTGGGATACGCAGTATTTT.

This clone has a single count. J is TRBJ2-1 and V is TRBV7-2, with D perhaps matching TRBD2 (7 bases). V gave up 7 bases and J gave up 3 bases, with 16 bases separating them. This CDR3 contains 15 residues. The germline CDR1 and CDR2 sequences are SGHTA and FQGNSA. The CDR3 region is CASKRGGGNYNEQFF. The CDR3 DNA follows: TGTGCCAGCAAAAGAGGGGGGGGCAACTACAATGAGCAGTTCTTC.

The chain carries TRBV20-1 and TRBJ2-7; D might be TRBD1 (6 bases). The CDR3 extends over 11 amino acids. V lost 7 bases, J lost 3 bases, and 10 bases lay in between. The germline V gene encodes CDR1 DFQATT and CDR2 SNEGSKA (reference sequence). The CDR3 sequence is CSVVGHYEQYF. In nucleotides, the CDR3 is TGCAGTGTAGTGGGACACTACGAGCAGTACTTC.